The next 23 T cell receptor beta chains were all read from a single sample in a study of T-cell reconstitution after alpha-beta-depleted transplantation in children. Molecular barcoding with unique molecular identifiers was used for the TCRbeta library. TCRdb re-called the PCR reads through MiXCR, storing one row per CDR3 protein. The sample has hundreds of thousands of distinct CDR3 sequences, roughly a tenth seen once. The specimen comprised PBMCs, sampled before TCRalphabeta/CD19-depleted stem cell transplant. Source of these receptors: a child aged 2 to 10 with inherited bone marrow failure, due to receive a stem cell transplant.

This clonotype was counted ten times or more. The chain links TRBV7-2 to TRBJ2-6; no definite D call. This CDR3 region has 14 residues. The V gene lost 8 bases and the J gene lost 0 bases, with 8 bases spanning the gap. Germline CDR1 and CDR2: SGHTA and FQGNSA. This CDR3 is CASGSRSGANVLTF. The CDR3 nucleotides are TGTGCCAGCGGAAGCCGCTCTGGGGCCAACGTCCTGACTTTC.

This clonotype came up once. Possible read error: a much larger clone is one base away. This chain links TRBV12-5 with TRBJ1-1; TRBD1 is a possible D gene (6 bases). This CDR3 has 12 residues. Trimming left V 6 bases short and J 7 bases short, with 12 bases between. Germline CDR1 LGHNT, CDR2 FRNRAP. In DNA, the CDR3 is TGTGCTAGTGGCCTCGTCAGGGGTGAAGCTTTCTTT. It is translated as CASGLVRGEAFF.

This clonotype was counted many times. The rearrangement uses TRBV5-1 and TRBJ1-5, with D unresolved. Germline V gene sequence: CDR1 SGHRS, CDR2 YFSETQ. Trimming removed 3 bases at V and 1 base at J, with 5 bases between. The CDR3 extends over 13 amino acids. CDR3 loop: CASSSESNQPQHF. The CDR3 DNA sequence: TGCGCCAGCAGCTCGGAAAGCAATCAGCCCCAGCATTTT.

In this sample, this clonotype turned up many times. The CDR3 sequence: CSAQGNYGYTF. The CDR3 DNA reads as TGCAGTGCTCAGGGGAACTATGGCTACACCTTC. The chain links TRBV20-1 to TRBJ1-2; D possibly corresponds to TRBD1 (6 bases). The CDR3 runs 11 residues. Germline CDR1 is DFQATT and CDR2 is SNEGSKA (reference sequence). Trimming left V 5 bases short and J 2 bases short, with 6 bases between.

The genes are TRBV4-3 and TRBJ2-7, with D perhaps assigned TRBD1 or TRBD2 (5 bases each). The CDR3 length is 16 residues. Germline-derived CDR1 and CDR2 are LGHNA and YSLEER. The germline V and J ends were trimmed by 1 base and 0 bases, with 13 bases remaining between them. CDR3 loop: CASSQGYGTSSYEQYF. The CDR3 bases are TGCGCCAGCAGCCAAGGTTACGGGACGAGCTCCTACGAGCAGTACTTC.

This clonotype has a count of ten or more. The chain recombines TRBV29-1 with TRBJ2-3; TRBD2 matches 8 bases. This CDR3 comprises 10 residues. Germline-derived CDR1 and CDR2 are SQVTM and ANQGSEA. V lost 7 bases, J lost 13 bases, and 7 bases stayed unmatched. CDR3 in DNA: TGCAGCGCTATACGGGAGGGGGAGTATTTT. It yields the protein CSAIREGEYF.

This clonotype was detected a few times. The chain has TRBV20-1 and TRBJ2-7; a weak D match, TRBD1 (5 bases). This CDR3 has 13 residues. Germline CDR1 DFQATT, CDR2 SNEGSKA (reference sequence). V was shortened by 5 bases and J by 0 bases, with 11 bases between the two germline ends. CDR3 DNA: TGCAGTGCTCCCCCCAGGGCCTCCTACGAGCAGTACTTC. Translated: CSAPPRASYEQYF.

The CDR3: CSARRGSYEQYF. The CDR3 bases are TGCAGCGCACGGAGAGGGAGCTACGAGCAGTACTTC. V gene TRBV29-1 combines with J gene TRBJ2-7; D is perhaps TRBD2 (5 bases). Germline V CDR1 and CDR2: SQVTM, ANQGSEA. Trimming left V 7 bases short and J 3 bases short, with 13 bases between. CDR3 length: 12 amino acids.

This clonotype was counted ten times or more. The V and J genes are TRBV5-1 and TRBJ2-1, with a weak D call TRBD1 (6 bases). Germline V gives CDR1 SGHRS, CDR2 YFSETQ. The CDR3 totals 17 residues. The V gene lost 5 bases and the J gene lost 5 bases, with 23 bases spanning the gap. CDR3 in amino acids: CASREHLLEGVHNEQFF. The CDR3, as DNA: TGCGCCAGCAGAGAACACCTTCTAGAGGGGGTACACAATGAGCAGTTCTTC.

This clonotype was counted at least ten times. CDR3 DNA sequence: TGTGCCAGCAGGACCGACCAGGGCGGGAATGAGCAGTTCTTC. Protein product: CASRTDQGGNEQFF. The V call is TRBV6-1, the J call TRBJ2-1, with D possibly being TRBD1 or TRBD2 (5 bases each). Trimming took 6 bases from V and 7 from J, leaving 16 bases between them. Germline V gene sequence: CDR1 MNHNS, CDR2 SASEGT. The CDR3 sequence is 14 residues long.

Only a few counts were recorded for this clonotype. The chain joins TRBV12-3 or TRBV12-4 to TRBJ2-6; the D is unclear. The CDR3 is made up of 13 amino acids. Trimming removed 9 bases at V and 3 bases at J, with 9 bases between. CDR3 amino acids: CARQPGGANVLTF. CDR3 DNA sequence: TGTGCCAGACAACCGGGTGGGGCCAACGTCCTGACTTTC.

This clonotype turned up a few times. Written as DNA, the CDR3 is TGTGCCAGCTCACCAGGGGGACAGGGGTTCAATGAGCAGTTCTTC. Encoded protein: CASSPGGQGFNEQFF. The genes are TRBV18 and TRBJ2-1; TRBD1 agrees at 10 bases. After removal of 2 bases from V and 6 bases from J, the junction contained 4 bases not matched to a gene. CDR1 is KGHSH, CDR2 LQKENI, per germline. The CDR3 extends over 15 amino acids.

Many counts were recorded for this clonotype. The gene calls are TRBV6-2 or TRBV6-3 and TRBJ2-1; D remains unclear. The CDR3 is 12 residues long. V gave up 5 bases and J gave up 10 bases, with 12 bases separating them. CDR1 MNHEY and CDR2 SVGEGT come from the germline V gene. CDR3 protein: CASSPTGPEQFF. CDR3 nucleotide sequence: TGTGCCAGCAGTCCAACCGGGCCCGAGCAGTTCTTC.

This clonotype has a count of ten or more. The chain carries TRBV12-3 or TRBV12-4 and TRBJ2-3; TRBD2 aligns across 7 bases. The CDR3 sequence is 13 residues long. Losses at the gene ends were 4 bases for V and 6 bases for J; bases not matched to a gene: 4. The CDR3 DNA follows: TGTGCCAGCAGTTATGGGACTACCGATACGCAGTATTTT. This codes for CASSYGTTDTQYF.

This clonotype appeared many times. The chain couples TRBV5-1 to TRBJ1-1; D is possibly TRBD1 (5 bases). The CDR3 runs to 15 residues. Per the germline V gene, CDR1 is SGHRS and CDR2 is YFSETQ. Trimming took 0 bases from V and 11 from J, leaving 20 bases between them. The CDR3 region has the DNA TGCGCCAGCAGCTTGGGGGTTGCGGGGCCTTCCGACGCTTTCTTT. Translating gives CASSLGVAGPSDAFF.

The chain combines TRBV11-2 with TRBJ2-1; 11 bases line up with TRBD2. V lost 4 bases and J lost 8; bases outside the gene matches: 10. CDR3 length equals 16 residues. CDR1 SGHAT and CDR2 FQNNGV come from the germline V gene. The CDR3 protein is CASSSPTSGSFYEQFF. CDR3 sequence (DNA): TGTGCCAGCAGCTCCCCAACTAGCGGGAGTTTCTATGAGCAGTTCTTC.

This clonotype was detected ten times or more. This sequence joins TRBV7-9 and TRBJ1-1; D perhaps matches TRBD1 (5 bases). The V end was cut by 7 bases, the J end by 5 bases, with 11 bases between. The length of the CDR3 is 12 residues. Per germline, CDR1 SEHNR and CDR2 FQNEAQ (reference sequence). The CDR3 nucleotides are TGTGCCAGCATCAGCGGGGGGACTGAAGCTTTCTTT. It translates to CASISGGTEAFF.

There are many counts of this clonotype. The chain combines TRBV6-1 with TRBJ1-1; a possible D gene is TRBD1 (6 bases). From germline, CDR1 is MNHNS and CDR2 SASEGT. Trimming pared 7 bases from V and 3 bases from J, leaving 18 bases between. This CDR3 is 15 amino acids long. CDR3 sequence: CASTLTGWMDTEAFF. The DNA for the CDR3 is TGTGCCAGCACCCTGACAGGCTGGATGGACACTGAAGCTTTCTTT.

This clonotype was observed many times. CDR3 bases: TGTGCCAGCAGTCGGACAGGAGCCCAAGAGACCCAGTACTTC. Translation gives CASSRTGAQETQYF. The chain couples TRBV28 to TRBJ2-5, with 7 nucleotides matching TRBD1. Germline V gene sequence: CDR1 MDHEN, CDR2 SYDVKM. V lost 5 bases and J lost 1; bases outside the gene matches: 4. The CDR3 runs 14 residues.

This clonotype was picked up many times. Here the CDR3 reads CASSLVPPPDSPSGNTIYF. The CDR3 nucleotides read TGTGCCAGCAGCTTAGTCCCCCCCCCGGACAGCCCCTCTGGAAACACCATATATTTT. This chain links TRBV11-2 with TRBJ1-3, with D possibly TRBD1 on 6 matching bases. CDR1 is SGHAT and CDR2 is FQNNGV in the germline V gene. The V end was cut by 1 base, the J end by 0 bases, with 19 bases between. The CDR3 totals 19 residues.

This clonotype was observed at least ten times. The rearrangement joins TRBV2 to TRBJ1-5, with D maybe TRBD1 (5 bases). Germline CDR1 is SNHLY and CDR2 is FYNNEI. This CDR3 region has 14 residues. V was pared by 6 bases and J by 4 bases, with 13 bases between. The CDR3 DNA follows: TGTGCCAGCAGCGCAGGGTGGAAGAATCAGCCCCAGCATTTT. Translating gives CASSAGWKNQPQHF.

Ten or more counts support this clonotype. The chain couples TRBV3-1 to TRBJ2-5; 7 nucleotides line up with TRBD2. Per germline, CDR1 LGHDT and CDR2 YNNKEL (reference sequence). Trimming cost V 0 bases and J 2 bases; bases outside gene matches: 3. This CDR3 is 15 amino acids long. The DNA for the CDR3 is TGTGCCAGCAGCCAAGAGACTAGCCGGCAAGAGACCCAGTACTTC. As protein: CASSQETSRQETQYF.

Comments on this clonotype: A much larger clone differs by one base, so this may be a read error. The chain uses TRBV12-3 or TRBV12-4 and TRBJ2-1, with a tentative D call TRBD2 (5 bases). CDR3 size: 17 residues. The DNA for the CDR3 is TGTGCCAGCAGTCCCGTCGCGGGTGACTATCCCCTTAATGTGCAGTTCTTC. Protein sequence: CASSPVAGDYPLNVQFF.